This TCR beta chain was retrieved from a study of T-cell reconstitution after alpha-beta-depleted transplantation in children. V was shortened by 5 bases and J by 3 bases, with 13 bases between the two germline ends. From germline, CDR1 is MNHNS and CDR2 SASEGT. The CDR3 contains 15 residues. Study-wide results and caveats: T-cell numbers and diversity one year post-transplant derived largely from freshly generated T cells. Several hundred expanded graft clones reportedly were the source of alpha-beta T cells about two months after transplant.

Unique molecular identifiers tagged the TCRbeta library. Each CDR3 protein is one row after TCRdb ran MiXCR on the PCR reads. The table records approximately 210,000 distinct CDR3 sequences, approximately 15% of them present only once. Of note for this clonotype: Its antigen is not known.

The source of this sequence is a male patient aged 2 to 10 who had a stem cell transplant for acute lymphoblastic leukemia, so the T cells may come from the graft donor. The sequences come from PBMCs, mostly from graft donor cells, collected 360 days after TCRalphabeta/CD19-depleted stem cell transplant. The V and J genes are TRBV6-1 and TRBJ2-2; D is unresolved. DNA of the CDR3: TGTGCCAGCAGTCCTCCATCGTCGTACACCGGGGAGCTGTTTTTT. This encodes CASSPPSSYTGELFF.